This T cell receptor (beta chain) came from a study of CD8+ T cells in alopecia areata. General study results and limits: Persistence of many expanded lesional clones was seen in scalp and blood during tofacitinib. An increase in clonality over normal scalp was evident in lesional scalp, especially alopecia totalis/universalis.

Treatment given: oral pan-JAK inhibitor, 5-10 mg twice daily. This CDR3 comprises 16 residues. V lost 0 bases and J lost 6, with 19 bases in between. Per the germline V gene, CDR1 is SGDLS and CDR2 is YYNGEE. Sequencing used cDNA as its template, made by extracting RNA and reverse transcribing it. Profiling relied on immunoSEQ multiplex PCR, and the TCRdb table lists in-frame clones only, not all of them. The table shows about 88,000 clones, with about 40% occurring only once. Details on this clone: Its antigen is currently unknown.

This TCR derives from a human donor with alopecia areata. Sequences were derived from CD8+ T cells sorted from blood, sampled at week 24, from a patient treated with tofacitinib. The chain has TRBV9 and TRBJ2-7; D not resolved. The CDR3 region is CASSVAPQYPPGEQYF. CDR3 nucleotides: TGTGCCAGCAGCGTAGCCCCCCAATACCCGCCGGGCGAGCAGTACTTC. Based on the CDR3 plus reference TRBV9 and TRBJ2-7, the full variable domain is DSGVTQTPKHLITATGQRVTLRCSPRSGDLSVYWYQQSLDQGLQFLIQYYNGEERAKGNILERFSAQQFPDLHSELNLSSLELGDSALYFCASSVAPQYPPGEQYFGPGTRLTVT.